This T cell receptor beta chain was sequenced in a study of blood T cell repertoires in COVID-19. The wider study: Samples representing acute and convalescent COVID-19 were sourced from the United States, Italy and Spain. Nucleic acid was either cDNA or gDNA, and it came from T cells, B-cell-depleted T cells, or PBMCs.

CDR1 is LNHDA and CDR2 is SQIVND in the germline V gene (reference sequence). The V and J ends lost 5 bases and 7 bases respectively, with 21 bases between them. This CDR3 contains 16 residues. Under the authors' procedure: Estimated nucleated cell counts came from reference gene primer amplification. Profiled with immunoSEQ multiplex PCR; TCRdb holds only in-frame clones, not every one. V and J calls and clone size come straight from that table; D and trimming were deduced from the DNA. This sample has a few hundred thousand clones, with about four fifths found just once. The chain is built from TRBV19 and TRBJ2-1; D possibly corresponds to TRBD2 (5 bases). The clonotype was recovered from a woman aged 18-29 years with acute or convalescent COVID-19. The source material was peripheral blood. CDR3 nucleotide sequence: TGTGCCAGTAGTTCGTTAGCGAGAAATATCGGGAATGAGCAGTTCTTC. The encoded protein is CASSSLARNIGNEQFF.